This T cell receptor beta chain was found in a study of cytomegalovirus exposure and HLA in healthy donors. Turning to the study itself: Membership in the Caucasian-associated ancestry cluster was found for around four fifths of 300 to 500 genotyped donors. Points from the study as a whole: Across all donors, roughly uniform sequencing depth was an assumption of the presence/absence analyses. Altogether, some 160 TCR beta chains were recorded as cytomegalovirus-associated.

This clone has just a few counts. What it binds is unknown. The CDR3 runs to 13 residues. With 6 bases removed from V and 8 bases from J, the gap between germline ends came to 16 bases. CDR1 WSHSY and CDR2 SAAADI come from the germline V gene. 60 Vbeta and 13 Jbeta primers were used in PCR. Sequenced by immunoSEQ multiplex PCR; TCRdb stores in-frame clones only, minus some. The sample lists about 160,000 clones, more than 70% occurring once. The source material was PBMCs. The origin of this receptor is a man aged 30-40 years in good health and CMV-seronegative. The chain couples TRBV10-2 to TRBJ1-2; TRBD1 is a possible D gene (5 bases). In nucleotides, the CDR3 is TGCGCCAGCAGGGGCGGACGTCCAGGGGGCTACACCTTC. It yields the protein CASRGGRPGGYTF.